A selection of T cell receptor beta chains follows, all from one sample in a study of cytomegalovirus exposure and HLA in healthy donors. The data were produced by immunoSEQ multiplex PCR, yet TCRdb's version contains in-frame clones alone and is incomplete. Here the sample spans more than 150,000 clones, approximately 80% being singletons. Sequences were obtained from PBMCs. All receptors derive from a man aged 18 to 30 in good health and CMV-seronegative. The CDR3 runs from the conserved cysteine through the conserved F or W. Each record gives: D gene, V gene, J gene, clone size, CDR3 protein, CDR3 DNA. A D gene is named only where the DNA matches it firmly. The size entry is marked missing in some rows and otherwise reads once, few, many or a size class.

>.|TRBV21-1|TRBJ2-7|.
CASSQRGSGRACEQYF
TGTGCCAGCAGCCAACGGGGTAGCGGGAGGGCTTGCGAGCAGTACTTC
>TRBD2|TRBV6-1|TRBJ2-5|.
CASSAIGLAGRQETQYF
TGTGCCAGCAGTGCTATCGGACTAGCGGGAAGACAAGAGACCCAGTACTTC
>.|TRBV28|TRBJ1-5|few
CASSFFETADSNQPQHF
TGTGCCAGCAGTTTCTTCGAAACGGCGGATAGCAATCAGCCCCAGCATTTT
>.|TRBV5-4|TRBJ2-7|.
CASSLDRVGSEQYF
TGTGCCAGCAGCTTGGACAGGGTGGGTTCCGAGCAGTACTTC
>.|TRBV5-4|TRBJ1-2|once
CASSQGGAYGYTF
TGTGCCAGCAGCCAAGGAGGGGCTTATGGCTACACCTTC
>TRBD1|TRBV6-5|TRBJ2-2|.
CASSGTGQDTGELFF
TGTGCCAGCAGTGGGACAGGGCAGGACACCGGGGAGCTGTTTTTT
>.|TRBV11-2|TRBJ2-2|.
CASSQGQVSTGELFF
TGTGCCAGCAGCCAGGGGCAGGTCTCAACCGGGGAGCTGTTTTTT
>TRBD1|TRBV28|TRBJ2-1|.
CASSLTAPWVPSGGTDYEQFF
TGTGCCAGCAGTTTAACGGCCCCATGGGTCCCGTCAGGGGGTACAGATTATGAGCAGTTCTTC
>.|TRBV27|TRBJ2-7|.
CASNPAGTYYEQYF
TGTGCCAGCAATCCAGCCGGGACATACTACGAGCAGTACTTC
>TRBD1|TRBV5-6|TRBJ1-2|.
CASSLRDREDTF
TGTGCCAGCAGCTTGAGGGACAGGGAGGACACCTTC
>.|TRBV19|TRBJ2-6|once
CASSMRGPSGANVLTF
TGTGCCAGTAGTATGAGAGGGCCCTCTGGGGCCAACGTCCTGACTTTC
>TRBD2|TRBV7-6|TRBJ2-3|.
CASSPSSAGGINTQYF
TGTGCCAGCAGCCCATCTTCGGCGGGGGGCATCAATACGCAGTATTTT
>TRBD2|TRBV4-1|TRBJ2-1|.
CASSQIAGGYTYNEQFF
TGCGCCAGCAGCCAGATAGCGGGAGGCTACACCTACAATGAGCAGTTCTTC
>.|TRBV7-9|TRBJ1-6|few
CSSSLGPQGGDSPLHF
TGTTCCAGCAGCTTAGGCCCCCAAGGGGGTGATTCACCCCTCCACTTT
>.|TRBV7-2|TRBJ1-5|.
CASSAHSSLSNQPQHF
TGTGCCAGCAGCGCTCACAGTTCCCTTAGCAATCAGCCCCAGCATTTT
>TRBD2|TRBV5-4|TRBJ2-1|.
CATSEPVAGGSYNEQFF
TGTGCCACCAGCGAACCGGTAGCGGGAGGGTCCTACAATGAGCAGTTCTTC
>TRBD1|TRBV10-3|TRBJ1-4|few
CAISETAGGTPEKLFF
TGTGCCATCAGTGAGACCGCAGGGGGCACCCCTGAAAAACTGTTTTTT
>.|TRBV7-9|TRBJ1-4|.
CASSLSVATNEKLFF
TGTGCCAGCAGCTTATCGGTGGCAACTAATGAAAAACTGTTTTTT
>.|TRBV15|TRBJ1-1|.
CATSRVRGREAFF
TGTGCCACCAGCAGAGTCAGGGGACGTGAAGCTTTCTTT
>TRBD1|TRBV28|TRBJ1-2|.
CASSLQGAVVSKDGYTF
TGTGCCAGCAGCCTCCAGGGGGCGGTGGTGTCTAAAGATGGCTACACCTTC
>.|TRBV2|TRBJ1-2|.
CASSAGGSKWGYTF
TGTGCCAGCAGTGCCGGGGGATCAAAATGGGGCTACACCTTC
>.|TRBV6-6|TRBJ2-2|.
CASSYLRGAGELFF
TGTGCCAGCAGTTATCTCAGGGGAGCCGGGGAGCTGTTTTTT
>TRBD1|TRBV28|TRBJ2-7|.
CASSETGTGGWGEQYF
TGTGCCAGCAGTGAGACCGGGACAGGGGGTTGGGGGGAGCAGTACTTC
>TRBD1|TRBV18|TRBJ2-6|.
CASSPPGTAMTGANVLTF
TGTGCCAGCTCACCACCCGGGACAGCTATGACTGGGGCCAACGTCCTGACTTTC
>TRBD1|TRBV27|TRBJ1-2|.
CASKGQGRGYTF
TGTGCCAGCAAGGGACAGGGGCGAGGCTACACCTTC
>TRBD1|TRBV28|TRBJ2-7|.
CAISGQFNEQYF
TGTGCCATCTCGGGACAGTTCAACGAGCAGTACTTC
>.|TRBV2|TRBJ1-4|.
CASSEVVGGGDEKLFF
TGTGCCAGCAGTGAAGTTGTTGGGGGCGGCGATGAAAAACTGTTTTTT
>TRBD1|TRBV10-3|TRBJ1-1|few
CAIRRQGDTEAFF
TGTGCCATCAGACGACAGGGCGACACTGAAGCTTTCTTT
>.|TRBV4-2|TRBJ2-7|few
CASSQGRQAYEQYF
TGTGCCAGCAGCCAAGGCAGACAGGCCTACGAGCAGTACTTC
>TRBD1|TRBV28|TRBJ1-1|.
CASSFGTGERNTEAFF
TGTGCCAGCAGTTTCGGGACAGGGGAGAGGAACACTGAAGCTTTCTTT
>.|TRBV27|TRBJ2-6|once
CASSFVGSGANVLTF
TGTGCCAGCAGTTTTGTCGGTTCTGGGGCCAACGTCCTGACTTTC
>TRBD1|TRBV18|TRBJ1-2|.
CASSLTGVYGYTF
TGTGCCAGCTCACTGACAGGGGTCTATGGCTACACCTTC
>TRBD1|TRBV7-9|TRBJ1-5|.
CASSPTGEQPQHF
TGTGCCAGCAGCCCGACAGGGGAGCAGCCCCAGCATTTT
>.|TRBV6-1|TRBJ2-1|.
CASSVARGGVDEQFF
TGTGCCAGCAGTGTAGCCCGCGGAGGAGTCGATGAGCAGTTCTTC
>.|TRBV29-1|TRBJ2-3|.
CSVEGSGTLATDTQYF
TGCAGCGTTGAAGGGTCCGGGACATTGGCCACAGATACGCAGTATTTT
>.|TRBV10-2|TRBJ2-3|few
CASSEYPFGQSTDTQYF
TGCGCCAGCAGTGAATACCCGTTCGGACAGAGCACAGATACGCAGTATTTT
>.|TRBV13|TRBJ2-7|.
CASSLEGWYEQYF
TGTGCCAGCAGCTTAGAGGGGTGGTACGAGCAGTACTTC